Each of the 8 T cell receptor beta chains below was sequenced from the same sample in a study of T cell responses to AZD1222 COVID-19 vaccine. TCRdb keeps only in-frame clones here, not all; method: immunoSEQ multiplex PCR. This sample carries 120,000 to 150,000 clones, roughly 86% of them seen once, and the ten largest clones take 5% to 5.5%. The specimen comprised peripheral blood, sampled 28 days after the second dose of the MenACWY control vaccine. These receptors originate from an adult who received the MenACWY meningococcal vaccine as a control.

This chain joins TRBV6-2 or TRBV6-3 and TRBJ2-7, with D maybe TRBD1 (5 bases). Trimming took 2 bases from V and 0 from J, leaving 8 bases between them. In germline, CDR1 is MNHEY, CDR2 SVGEGT. The CDR3 is made up of 14 amino acids. The CDR3 reads CASSYPRVSYEQYF. As DNA, the CDR3 is TGTGCCAGCAGTTACCCCAGGGTCTCCTACGAGCAGTACTTC.

The rearrangement uses TRBV27 and TRBJ2-2, with 9 bases matching TRBD1. Germline CDR1 is MNHEY and CDR2 is SMNVEV (reference sequence). The CDR3 consists of 16 residues. With V trimmed by 5 bases and J by 5 bases, 9 bases remained unmatched. CDR3 nucleotide sequence: TGTGCCAGCAGTCCCAAAAGGACAGGGGATACCGGGGAGCTGTTTTTT. This gives the protein CASSPKRTGDTGELFF.

V gene TRBV19 combines with J gene TRBJ2-3; no clear D. The germline V gene has CDR1 LNHDA and CDR2 SQIVND (reference sequence). V lost 7 bases, J lost 5 bases, and 22 bases lay in between. The CDR3 is 16 amino acids. The CDR3 sequence: CASTPYGRILEDTQYF. The DNA for the CDR3 is TGTGCCAGTACCCCATACGGACGGATTTTGGAAGATACGCAGTATTTT.

The V gene is TRBV10-3, the J gene TRBJ2-7; maybe TRBD1 (5 bases). The CDR3 length is 13 residues. Germline values: CDR1 ENHRY, CDR2 SYGVKD. Trimming removed 6 bases from V and 6 bases from J, with 15 bases in between. CDR3 sequence reads: CAIRDSNWGEQYF. The CDR3, as DNA: TGTGCCATCAGAGACAGTAACTGGGGCGAGCAGTACTTC.

This rearrangement joins TRBV18 to TRBJ2-1, with 7 bases lining up with TRBD1. Trimming cost V 3 bases and J 9 bases; bases outside gene matches: 8. Germline V CDR1 and CDR2: KGHSH, LQKENI. CDR3 size: 14 residues. The DNA of the CDR3 is TGTGCCAGCTCACCGGGGACAGAACCTTTTGAGCAGTTCTTC. It yields the protein CASSPGTEPFEQFF.

V and J are TRBV9 and TRBJ2-7; 8 bases match TRBD2. The CDR3 runs 13 residues. Germline lookup yields CDR1 SGDLS and CDR2 YYNGEE. The ends lost 1 base at V and 7 bases at J; junction bases unmatched: 4. The CDR3 reads CASSVLASGEQYF. In nucleotides, the CDR3 is TGTGCCAGCAGCGTATTGGCTAGCGGGGAGCAGTACTTC.

The chain is built from TRBV2 and TRBJ1-2; perhaps TRBD1 as D (5 bases). CDR3 length equals 13 residues. Deletions cut 3 bases from V and 5 bases from J, with 10 bases between. Germline-derived CDR1 and CDR2 are SNHLY and FYNNEI. Written as DNA, the CDR3 is TGTGCCAGCAGTGATGGGGGGTTTTATGGCTACACCTTC. This codes for CASSDGGFYGYTF. Supplemented by reference TRBV2 and TRBJ1-2, the full variable domain reads EPEVTQTPSHQVTQMGQEVILRCVPISNHLYFYWYRQILGQKVEFLVSFYNNEISEKSEIFDDQFSVERPDGSNFTLKIRSTKLEDSAMYFCASSDGGFYGYTFGSGTRLTVV.

V usage is TRBV7-3 and J usage is TRBJ1-2, with a weak D call TRBD1 (6 bases). Germline CDR1 is SGHTA and CDR2 is FQGTGA. The V and J ends lost 5 bases and 2 bases respectively, with 9 bases between them. The CDR3 runs to 13 residues. DNA of the CDR3: TGTGCCAGCAGCGCAGACAGGAACTATGGCTACACCTTC. This translates into CASSADRNYGYTF. Using reference TRBV7-3 and TRBJ1-2 for the parts outside the CDR3, the full variable domain is GAGVSQTPSNKVTEKGKYVELRCDPISGHTALYWYRQSLGQGPEFLIYFQGTGAADDSGLPNDRFFAVRPEGSVSTLKIQRTERGDSAVYLCASSADRNYGYTFGSGTRLTVV.